A single sample gave rise to the 27 T cell receptor beta chains below, sequenced in a study of cytomegalovirus exposure and HLA in healthy donors. The PCR contained 60 Vbeta and 13 Jbeta primers. Here immunoSEQ multiplex PCR was the method, and the copy in TCRdb shows in-frame clones only, minus some. The table shows 110,000 to 150,000 clones, with almost 80% occurring only once. Sequencing was performed on PBMCs. The source is a woman aged 25 to 45 in good health and CMV-seronegative.

This chain links TRBV6-5 with TRBJ1-2, with 8 bases that match TRBD1. V trimming: 0 bases; J trimming: 3 bases; junction bases outside the gene matches: 3. Germline CDR1 is MNHEY and CDR2 is SVGAGI. There are 15 residues in the CDR3. The CDR3 DNA reads as TGTGCCAGCAGTTACTCGGGGACAGGTTACTATGGCTACACCTTC. This codes for CASSYSGTGYYGYTF.

Concerning this clone: A junction end diverges from the germline sequence, so it may reflect a read error. The genes are TRBV7-9 and TRBJ2-7, with a tentative D call TRBD2 (5 bases). This CDR3 has 12 amino acids. Germline assignment: CDR1 SEHNR and CDR2 FQNEAQ (reference sequence). Written as DNA, the CDR3 is TGTGCCAGCAGCCCCCTAACGGGGAGTGGTGACTTC. Translation gives CASSPLTGSGDF.

This chain uses TRBV7-6 with TRBJ2-2; possible D gene TRBD1, 6 bases. The germline V gene has CDR1 SGHVS and CDR2 FNYEAQ. Trimming removed 1 base from V and 0 bases from J, with 6 bases in between. This CDR3 contains 15 residues. The CDR3 here is CASSLGQANTGELFF. CDR3 nucleotide sequence: TGTGCCAGCAGCTTAGGACAGGCGAACACCGGGGAGCTGTTTTTT.

The chain links TRBV12-5 to TRBJ2-7; the match to TRBD2 covers 13 bases. The germline V gene encodes CDR1 LGHNT and CDR2 FRNRAP. V trimming: 1 base; J trimming: 5 bases; junction bases outside the gene matches: 5. This CDR3 region has 16 residues. The CDR3 sequence is CASGLATSGGADEQYF. The CDR3, as DNA: TGTGCTAGTGGTTTGGCCACTAGCGGGGGGGCCGACGAGCAGTACTTC.

CDR3 in DNA: TGTGCCAGCAGCCGACCCAGCGGAGGGATAACTGGGACAGATACGCAGTATTTT. Its translation: CASSRPSGGITGTDTQYF. The rearrangement uses TRBV5-4 and TRBJ2-3; D possibly corresponds to TRBD2 (6 bases). This CDR3 has 18 residues. With 4 bases removed from V and 3 bases from J, the gap between germline ends came to 24 bases. Germline loops: CDR1 SGHNT, CDR2 YYREEE (reference sequence).

About this clone: One end of the junction is discordant with germline, which a read error may explain. This sequence joins TRBV7-2 and TRBJ2-7; TRBD2 agrees at 7 bases. The CDR3 sequence is 12 residues long. CDR1 SGHTA and CDR2 FQGNSA come from the germline V gene. CDR3: CASSDRDYGQYF. In DNA form, the CDR3 reads TGTGCCAGCAGCGACCGGGACTACGGGCAGTACTTC.

The J gene is TRBJ2-7, the V gene TRBV6-5, with D tentatively TRBD1 (6 bases). Per the germline V gene, CDR1 is MNHEY and CDR2 is SVGAGI. V was clipped by 3 bases and J by 1 base, with 10 bases between them. This CDR3 has 14 residues. The CDR3 DNA reads TGTGCCAGCAGTTATTCCGGGACATCCTACGAGCAGTACTTC. This encodes CASSYSGTSYEQYF.

The table lists this clone with a few counts. The V and J genes are TRBV11-1 and TRBJ1-1; D is uncertain. The CDR3 contains 12 residues. The V gene lost 8 bases and the J gene lost 1 base, with 8 bases spanning the gap. In germline, CDR1 is SGHAT, CDR2 FQDESV (reference sequence). CDR3 residues: CASSGRNTEAFF. CDR3 DNA: TGTGCCAGCTCTGGCAGGAACACTGAAGCTTTCTTT.

This clone was recorded only once. This chain joins TRBV5-5 and TRBJ2-1; TRBD2 aligns across 9 bases. This CDR3 has 14 residues. V lost 5 bases to trimming and J lost 6 bases; unmatched junction nucleotides: 6. The germline gives CDR1 SGHKS, CDR2 YYEKEE (reference sequence). CDR3 nucleotide sequence: TGTGCCAGCAGGCGCGGGGGGGCGAGCAATGAGCAGTTCTTC. It yields the protein CASRRGGASNEQFF.

The rearrangement links TRBV9 to TRBJ2-7; 7 bases align to TRBD2. With V trimmed by 3 bases and J by 2 bases, 5 bases remained unmatched. CDR3 length equals 14 residues. The germline V gene encodes CDR1 SGDLS and CDR2 YYNGEE. The CDR3 here is CASSARLATYEQYF. CDR3 sequence (DNA): TGTGCCAGCAGCGCCCGACTAGCAACCTACGAGCAGTACTTC.

The chain joins TRBV7-3 to TRBJ2-5; D is ambiguous. Germline CDR1 and CDR2: SGHTA and FQGTGA. The CDR3 contains 14 residues. Trimming cost V 0 bases and J 2 bases, with 7 bases left between them. The CDR3 bases are TGTGCCAGCAGCTTAACGGGCAGTCAAGAGACCCAGTACTTC. Amino acid sequence: CASSLTGSQETQYF.

This clone was picked up a small number of times. The chain couples TRBV5-1 to TRBJ1-2; perhaps TRBD1 as D (6 bases). The V end lost 0 bases, the J end lost 5 bases, and 14 bases lay between the germline ends. The CDR3 length is 15 residues. Germline V gives CDR1 SGHRS, CDR2 YFSETQ. CDR3 loop: CASSLEDTGPYGYTF. DNA of the CDR3: TGCGCCAGCAGCTTGGAAGACACAGGGCCGTATGGCTACACCTTC.

The rearrangement joins TRBV7-2 to TRBJ2-6, with 11 bases aligning to TRBD1. V lost 4 bases to trimming and J lost 0 bases; unmatched junction nucleotides: 2. This CDR3 is built from 17 residues. CDR1 SGHTA and CDR2 FQGNSA come from the germline V gene. CDR3 amino acids: CASSYGQGASGANVLTF. Here the CDR3 DNA reads TGTGCCAGCAGCTACGGACAGGGGGCCTCTGGGGCCAACGTCCTGACTTTC.

The chain has TRBV7-8 and TRBJ2-5; D gene unclear. From germline, CDR1 is SGHVS and CDR2 FQNEAQ. Trimming took off 1 base at V and 5 bases at J, with 11 bases between the two ends. This CDR3 is 14 amino acids long. The CDR3 sequence: CASSLGVGEETQYF. The CDR3 region has the DNA TGTGCCAGCAGCTTAGGGGTGGGCGAGGAGACCCAGTACTTC.

The rearrangement links TRBV5-1 to TRBJ2-7, with D perhaps TRBD2 (5 bases). Germline V gene data show CDR1 as SGHRS and CDR2 as YFSETQ. Trimming removed 6 bases at V and 2 bases at J, with 12 bases between. The CDR3 consists of 13 residues. For the CDR3, the DNA is TGCGCCAGCACTAGCACCCCCACCTACGAGCAGTACTTC. Amino acids: CASTSTPTYEQYF. The full variable domain, rest sourced from reference TRBV5-1 and TRBJ2-7, is KAGVTQTPRYLIKTRGQQVTLSCSPISGHRSVSWYQQTPGQGLQFLFEYFSETQRNKGNFPGRFSGRQFSNSRSEMNVSTLELGDSALYLCASTSTPTYEQYFGPGTRLTVT.

This clone was seen a handful of times. The CDR3 nucleotides read TGCGCCAGCAGCCACGCAGGGGGAGATACGCAGTATTTT. Translated: CASSHAGGDTQYF. The chain combines TRBV4-1 with TRBJ2-3, with 7 bases lining up with TRBD1. Germline V CDR1 and CDR2: MGHRA, YSYEKL. The CDR3 spans 13 residues. The V gene end was trimmed by 3 bases and the J gene end by 5 bases; junction bases not matched to a gene: 2.

The chain carries TRBV27 and TRBJ2-1; 8 positions agree with TRBD1. V dropped 3 bases and J dropped 2; count of bases not matched to a gene: 6. The CDR3 runs to 16 residues. Looked up from germline, CDR1 is MNHEY and CDR2 is SMNVEV (reference sequence). The CDR3 here is CASSLQGARTYNEQFF. The CDR3 nucleotides are TGTGCCAGCAGTTTGCAGGGGGCGCGGACCTACAATGAGCAGTTCTTC.

This chain links TRBV7-9 with TRBJ1-2; D may be TRBD1 (5 bases). Germline-derived CDR1 and CDR2 are SEHNR and FQNEAQ (reference sequence). Trimming pared 7 bases from V and 8 bases from J, leaving 14 bases between. The CDR3 consists of 12 residues. The CDR3 nucleotides read TGTGCCAGCACCCTGGGAGGGGTCGGCTACACCTTC. This translates into CASTLGGVGYTF.

This rearrangement joins TRBV11-2 to TRBJ1-4, with a possible D match to TRBD1 (5 bases). The V end was cut by 1 base, the J end by 2 bases, with 8 bases between. CDR3 length equals 15 residues. Germline-derived CDR1 and CDR2 are SGHAT and FQNNGV. In nucleotides, the CDR3 is TGTGCCAGCAGCTTAGGTGGGGGGACTAATGAAAAACTGTTTTTT. The encoded protein is CASSLGGGTNEKLFF.

The gene calls are TRBV6-1 and TRBJ2-5; tentatively, D is TRBD1 (6 bases). Germline values: CDR1 MNHNS, CDR2 SASEGT. V shed 5 bases and J shed 5 bases, with 18 bases lying between them. This CDR3 spans 15 amino acids. In DNA form, the CDR3 reads TGTGCCAGCAGTCCAAGGACAGTACCAGGGGAGACCCAGTACTTC. It yields the protein CASSPRTVPGETQYF.

The chain combines TRBV19 with TRBJ2-4; D possibly corresponds to TRBD2 (5 bases). This CDR3 is 12 amino acids long. Germline CDR1 reads LNHDA; CDR2 reads SQIVND (reference sequence). V was cut by 5 bases and J by 12 bases, with 14 bases left in between. DNA for the CDR3: TGTGCCAGTAGTGTCCACCGGGAAGATCAGTACTTC. It specifies CASSVHREDQYF.

This clone has only a few counts. The rearrangement joins TRBV27 to TRBJ1-1; weak D call: TRBD1 (6 bases). The length of the CDR3 is 17 residues. The V end lost 1 base, the J end lost 1 base, and 16 bases lay between the germline ends. The germline CDR1 and CDR2 sequences are MNHEY and SMNVEV (reference sequence). CDR3 bases: TGTGCCAGCAGTTTATATCAAGGGGGTCGTGAGAACACTGAAGCTTTCTTT. This encodes CASSLYQGGRENTEAFF.

The V gene is TRBV6-6, the J gene TRBJ2-7, with 10 bases aligning to TRBD2. Trimming took 1 base from V and 4 from J; bases not matched to a gene: 4. Germline assignment: CDR1 MNHNY and CDR2 SVGAGI (reference sequence). CDR3 length: 15 residues. The CDR3 DNA reads as TGTGCCAGCAGTTACTACCCTAGCGGGGGTTACGAGCAGTACTTC. Its translation is CASSYYPSGGYEQYF.

This rearrangement joins TRBV5-4 to TRBJ2-7; the D gene is possibly TRBD2 (5 bases). In germline, CDR1 is SGHNT, CDR2 YYREEE (reference sequence). V was cut by 3 bases and J by 1 base, with 14 bases left in between. The CDR3 sequence is 15 residues long. DNA for the CDR3: TGTGCCAGCAGCTCTGGCCAAGGGAGATCCTACGAGCAGTACTTC. Residues: CASSSGQGRSYEQYF.

The rearrangement joins TRBV14 to TRBJ2-7; 12 bases line up with TRBD1. The V gene end was trimmed by 4 bases and the J gene end by 7 bases; junction bases not matched to a gene: 8. This CDR3 is 15 amino acids long. Germline CDR1 is SGHDN and CDR2 is FVKESK. In DNA form, the CDR3 reads TGTGCCAGCAGCCGCCCGGGACAGGGGGCTTGGGAGCAGTACTTC. As protein: CASSRPGQGAWEQYF.

This chain connects TRBV19 to TRBJ1-1, with 8 bases aligning to TRBD1. There are 13 residues in the CDR3. The V gene's germline CDR1 is LNHDA and CDR2 SQIVND (reference sequence). The trim removed 5 bases at V and 3 bases at J, leaving 2 bases unmatched. The CDR3: CASSGQGHTEAFF. In DNA, the CDR3 is TGTGCCAGTAGTGGACAGGGTCACACTGAAGCTTTCTTT. The variable domain in full, with the rest retrieved from reference TRBV19 and TRBJ1-1, is DGGITQSPKYLFRKEGQNVTLSCEQNLNHDAMYWYRQDPGQGLRLIYYSQIVNDFQKGDIAEGYSVSREKKESFPLTVTSAQKNPTAFYLCASSGQGHTEAFFGQGTRLTVV.

V and J are TRBV11-2 and TRBJ2-1; TRBD1 agrees at 9 bases. The CDR3 has 15 residues. Germline CDR1 reads SGHAT; CDR2 reads FQNNGV. J gave up 10 bases and V 2 bases, and 9 bases lay outside the gene matches. CDR3: CASSLILTGGEEQFF. The CDR3 region has the DNA TGTGCCAGCAGCTTAATCCTCACAGGGGGCGAAGAGCAGTTCTTC.